This T cell receptor beta chain was profiled in a study of T cells in Graves' hyperthyroidism and ophthalmopathy. Points from the study as a whole: Researchers report that a 13 V-J model separated ophthalmopathy from stable hyperthyroidism. Blood also carried most thyroid clonotypes expanded above 0.001.

The investigators amplified TCR beta CDR3 regions from RNA transcripts. First-round RT-PCR targeting the TCR CDR3 was performed with the HTBI primer set. TCRdb used MiXCR to reprocess the multiplex PCR reads, holding one entry per CDR3 protein. The sample shows roughly 500,000 distinct CDR3 sequences, around 15% of them seen only once. The CDR3 consists of 15 residues. Trimming removed 1 base at V and 0 bases at J, with 8 bases between. Germline loops: CDR1 SGHAT, CDR2 FQNNGV. Many counts were recorded for this clonotype. Its target is unknown. Source material: blood. The receptor comes from a young woman with Graves' ophthalmopathy. The chain employs TRBV11-2 and TRBJ2-3; D gene unclear. The CDR3 DNA reads as TGTGCCAGCAGCTTAGTAGTTAGGAGCACAGATACGCAGTATTTT. Amino acids: CASSLVVRSTDTQYF.